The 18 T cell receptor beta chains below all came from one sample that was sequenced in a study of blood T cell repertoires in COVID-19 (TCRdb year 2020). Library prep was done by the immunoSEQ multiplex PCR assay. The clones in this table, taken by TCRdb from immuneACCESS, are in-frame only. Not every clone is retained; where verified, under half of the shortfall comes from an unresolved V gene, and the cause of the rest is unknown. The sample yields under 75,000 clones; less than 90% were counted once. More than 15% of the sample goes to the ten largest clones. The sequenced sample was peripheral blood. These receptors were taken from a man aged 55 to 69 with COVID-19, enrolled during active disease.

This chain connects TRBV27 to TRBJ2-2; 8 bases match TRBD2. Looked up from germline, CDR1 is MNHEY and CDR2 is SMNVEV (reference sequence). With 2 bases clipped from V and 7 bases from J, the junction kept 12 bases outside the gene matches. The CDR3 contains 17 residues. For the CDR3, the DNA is TGTGCCAGCAGTTTAATCGGCGCGGGGGGTCGTGGCGGGGAGCTGTTTTTT. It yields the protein CASSLIGAGGRGGELFF.

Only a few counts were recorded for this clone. The CDR3 sequence is CATWGGNTGELFF. The CDR3 DNA reads as TGTGCCACATGGGGGGGGAACACCGGGGAGCTGTTTTTT. This chain uses TRBV24-1 with TRBJ2-2, with 7 bases that match TRBD2. The CDR3 covers 13 residues. The trim removed 10 bases at V and 1 base at J, leaving 2 bases unmatched. The germline V gene has CDR1 KGHDR and CDR2 SFDVKD.

The CDR3 reads CASSSTTGAYGYTF. CDR3 DNA sequence: TGTGCCAGCAGCTCGACGACAGGAGCTTATGGCTACACCTTC. The rearrangement links TRBV7-6 to TRBJ1-2; D perhaps matches TRBD1 (6 bases). The CDR3 spans 14 residues. V shed 4 bases and J shed 5 bases, with 14 bases lying between them. The germline V gene has CDR1 SGHVS and CDR2 FNYEAQ.

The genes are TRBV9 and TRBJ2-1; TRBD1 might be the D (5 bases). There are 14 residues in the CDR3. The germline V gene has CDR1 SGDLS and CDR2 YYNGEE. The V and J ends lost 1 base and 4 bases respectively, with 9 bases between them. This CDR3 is CASSVQGSYNEQFF. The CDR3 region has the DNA TGTGCCAGCAGCGTACAGGGTTCTTACAATGAGCAGTTCTTC. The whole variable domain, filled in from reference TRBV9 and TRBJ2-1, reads DSGVTQTPKHLITATGQRVTLRCSPRSGDLSVYWYQQSLDQGLQFLIQYYNGEERAKGNILERFSAQQFPDLHSELNLSSLELGDSALYFCASSVQGSYNEQFFGPGTRLTVL.

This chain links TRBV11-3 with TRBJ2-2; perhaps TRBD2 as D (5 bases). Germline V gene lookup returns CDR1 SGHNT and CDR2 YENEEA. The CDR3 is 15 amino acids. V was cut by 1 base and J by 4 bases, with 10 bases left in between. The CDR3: CASSLGLAGTGELFF. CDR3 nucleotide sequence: TGTGCCAGCAGCTTAGGGCTAGCCGGCACCGGGGAGCTGTTTTTT.

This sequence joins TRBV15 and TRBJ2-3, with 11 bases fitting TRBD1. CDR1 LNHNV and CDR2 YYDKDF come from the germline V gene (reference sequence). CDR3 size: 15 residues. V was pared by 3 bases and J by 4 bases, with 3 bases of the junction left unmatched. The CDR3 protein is CATSSGQGASDTQYF. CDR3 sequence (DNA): TGTGCCACCAGCAGTGGACAGGGGGCCTCAGATACGCAGTATTTT.

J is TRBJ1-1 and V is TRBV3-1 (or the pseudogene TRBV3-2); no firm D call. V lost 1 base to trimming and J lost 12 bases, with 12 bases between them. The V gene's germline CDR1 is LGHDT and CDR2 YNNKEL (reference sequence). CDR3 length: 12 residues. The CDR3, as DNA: TGTGCCAGCAGCCAAGCACTGGAGATAACTTTCTTT. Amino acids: CASSQALEITFF.

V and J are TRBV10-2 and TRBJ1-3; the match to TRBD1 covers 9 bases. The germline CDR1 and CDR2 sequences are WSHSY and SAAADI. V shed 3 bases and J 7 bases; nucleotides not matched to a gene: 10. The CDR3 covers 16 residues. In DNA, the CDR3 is TGCGCCAGCAGTGACTCGGGACAGGGTTTTTGGAACACCATATATTTT. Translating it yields CASSDSGQGFWNTIYF.

CDR3 protein: CASSWNSGSSYEQFF. In DNA form, the CDR3 reads TGTGCCAGCAGCTGGAATAGCGGGAGTAGTTATGAGCAGTTCTTC. V is TRBV7-2 and J is TRBJ2-1, with 9 positions matching TRBD2. CDR1 SGHTA and CDR2 FQGNSA come from the germline V gene. V shed 4 bases, J shed 8 bases, and the junction held 9 bases outside the gene matches. This CDR3 spans 15 amino acids.

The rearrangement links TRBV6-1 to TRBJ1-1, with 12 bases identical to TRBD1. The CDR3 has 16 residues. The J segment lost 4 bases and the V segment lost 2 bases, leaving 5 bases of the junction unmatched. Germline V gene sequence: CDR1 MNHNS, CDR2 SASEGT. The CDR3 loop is CASSEYGTGGLTEAFF. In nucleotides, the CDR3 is TGTGCCAGCAGTGAATACGGGACAGGGGGCCTCACTGAAGCTTTCTTT.

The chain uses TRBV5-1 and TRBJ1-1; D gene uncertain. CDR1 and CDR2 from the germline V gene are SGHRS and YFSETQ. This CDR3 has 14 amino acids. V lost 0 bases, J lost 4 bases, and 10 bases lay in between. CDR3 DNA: TGCGCCAGCAGCTTGGAGGCCGGGATCACTGAAGCTTTCTTT. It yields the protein CASSLEAGITEAFF.

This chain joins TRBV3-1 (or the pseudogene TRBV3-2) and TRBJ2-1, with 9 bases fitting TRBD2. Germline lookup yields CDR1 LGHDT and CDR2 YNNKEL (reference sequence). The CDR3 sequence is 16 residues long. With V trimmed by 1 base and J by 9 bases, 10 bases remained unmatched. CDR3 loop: CASSQVMAGGPTEQFF. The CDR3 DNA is TGTGCCAGCAGCCAAGTAATGGCGGGGGGGCCGACTGAGCAGTTCTTC.

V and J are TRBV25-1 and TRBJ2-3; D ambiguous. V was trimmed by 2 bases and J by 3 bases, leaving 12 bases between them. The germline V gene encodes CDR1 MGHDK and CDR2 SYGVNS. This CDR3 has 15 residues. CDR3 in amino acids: CASSEILSGTDTQYF. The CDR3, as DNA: TGTGCCAGCAGTGAAATTCTCTCAGGAACAGATACGCAGTATTTT.

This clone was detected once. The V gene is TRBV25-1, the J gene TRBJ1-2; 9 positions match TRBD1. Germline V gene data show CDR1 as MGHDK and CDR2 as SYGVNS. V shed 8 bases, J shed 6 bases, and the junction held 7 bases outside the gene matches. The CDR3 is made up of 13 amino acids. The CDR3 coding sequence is TGTGCCAGCCGGGACAGGGCGATCAATGGCTACACCTTC. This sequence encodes CASRDRAINGYTF.

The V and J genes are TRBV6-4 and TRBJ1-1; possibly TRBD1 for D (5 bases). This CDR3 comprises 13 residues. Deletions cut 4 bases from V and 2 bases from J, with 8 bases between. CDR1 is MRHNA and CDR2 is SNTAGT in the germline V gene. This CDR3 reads CASSAGVNTEAFF. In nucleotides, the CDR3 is TGTGCCAGCAGTGCGGGGGTTAACACTGAAGCTTTCTTT.

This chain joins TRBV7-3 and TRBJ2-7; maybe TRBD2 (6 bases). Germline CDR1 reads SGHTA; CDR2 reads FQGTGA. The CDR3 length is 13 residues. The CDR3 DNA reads TGTGCCAGCAGCCCATCGAGGGGCATTGCAGGGAGGGTC. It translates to CASSPSRGIAGRV.

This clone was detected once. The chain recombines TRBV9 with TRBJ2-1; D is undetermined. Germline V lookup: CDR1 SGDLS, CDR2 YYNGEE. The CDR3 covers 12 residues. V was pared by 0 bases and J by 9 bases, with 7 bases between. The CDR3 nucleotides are TGTGCCAGCAGCGTAGACGCCGGTGAGCAGTTCTTC. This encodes CASSVDAGEQFF.

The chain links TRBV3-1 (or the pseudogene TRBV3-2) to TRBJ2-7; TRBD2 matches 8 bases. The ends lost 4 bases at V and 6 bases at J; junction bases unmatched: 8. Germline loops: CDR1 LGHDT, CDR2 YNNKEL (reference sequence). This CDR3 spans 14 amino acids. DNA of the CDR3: TGTGCCAGCAGCCCCTCGGCGGGGGGTTCCGAGCAGTACTTC. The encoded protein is CASSPSAGGSEQYF.